This entry lists 6 T cell receptor beta chains sequenced from one sample in a study of CD8 T cells in Susac syndrome. RNA was extracted with the RNeasy kit, and a quantity of 0.5 to 1 ug was reverse transcribed using random hexamers. MiXCR, applied by TCRdb to the immunoSEQ multiplex PCR reads, yields one record per CDR3 protein. This table has around 190,000 distinct CDR3 sequences, about 93% appearing once. The sample comprised CD4+ T cells from PBMCs. All receptors come from a human donor in good health.

This sequence joins TRBV7-2 and TRBJ2-2; 10 nucleotides match TRBD1. The germline CDR1 and CDR2 sequences are SGHTA and FQGNSA. The V and J ends lost 11 bases and 2 bases, in that order; junction bases with no gene match: 5. This CDR3 spans 14 amino acids. The CDR3 DNA follows: TGTGCCGGGGGGACAGGGGATAACACCGGGGAGCTGTTTTTT. Encoded protein: CAGGTGDNTGELFF.

The J gene is TRBJ2-7, the V gene TRBV28; 8 bases fit TRBD1. This CDR3 is 12 amino acids long. V lost 7 bases and J lost 4; bases outside the gene matches: 3. Germline V CDR1 and CDR2: MDHEN, SYDVKM. The CDR3 reads CASNTGGYEQYF. The CDR3 DNA sequence: TGTGCCAGCAACACAGGGGGTTACGAGCAGTACTTC.

The chain links TRBV18 to TRBJ1-4; 7 bases are a match to TRBD1. The CDR3 runs to 15 residues. After removal of 5 bases from V and 9 bases from J, the junction contained 12 bases not matched to a gene. Per germline, CDR1 KGHSH and CDR2 LQKENI. The DNA of the CDR3 is TGTGCCAGCTCAACGACCGACAGGGCGGGTAAAAAACTGTTTTTT. It specifies CASSTTDRAGKKLFF.

The genes are TRBV6-5 and TRBJ1-4; D uncertain. The V end was cut by 5 bases, the J end by 8 bases, with 15 bases between. CDR3 length: 14 residues. CDR1 MNHEY and CDR2 SVGAGI come from the germline V gene. In DNA, the CDR3 is TGTGCCAGCAGTCCCTGGAGGTATACGGAAAAACTGTTTTTT. Encoded protein: CASSPWRYTEKLFF.

The chain uses TRBV29-1 and TRBJ1-1; D unclear. Germline V gene sequence: CDR1 SQVTM, CDR2 ANQGSEA. The CDR3 is 11 residues long. The V end was cut by 3 bases, the J end by 7 bases, with 9 bases between. The CDR3 DNA is TGCAGCGTTGAGCGGCAGCTTGAAGCTTTCTTT. Translation gives CSVERQLEAFF.

The chain carries TRBV30 and TRBJ2-7; 7 bases fit TRBD1. V lost 2 bases to trimming and J lost 9 bases; unmatched junction nucleotides: 16. The CDR3 totals 15 residues. CDR1 is GTSNPN and CDR2 is SVGIG in the germline V gene (reference sequence). The chain's CDR3 is CAWSHLGTVNRGQYF. CDR3 DNA: TGTGCCTGGAGTCACCTCGGGACAGTTAATCGGGGGCAGTACTTC.